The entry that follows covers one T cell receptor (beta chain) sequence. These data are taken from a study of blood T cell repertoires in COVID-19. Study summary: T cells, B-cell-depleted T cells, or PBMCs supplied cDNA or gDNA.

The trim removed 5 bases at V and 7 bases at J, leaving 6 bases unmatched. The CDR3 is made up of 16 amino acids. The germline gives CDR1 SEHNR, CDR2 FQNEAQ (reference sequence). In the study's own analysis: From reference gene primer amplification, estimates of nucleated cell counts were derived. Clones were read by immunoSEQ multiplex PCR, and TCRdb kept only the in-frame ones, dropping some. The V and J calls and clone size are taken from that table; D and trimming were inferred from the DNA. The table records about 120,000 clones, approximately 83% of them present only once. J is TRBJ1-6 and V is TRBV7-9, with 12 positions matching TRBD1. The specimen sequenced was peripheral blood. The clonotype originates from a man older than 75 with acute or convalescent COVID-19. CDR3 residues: CASSNRGTGGNSPLHF. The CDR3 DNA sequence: TGTGCCAGCAGCAACCGCGGGACAGGGGGCAATTCACCCCTCCACTTT.